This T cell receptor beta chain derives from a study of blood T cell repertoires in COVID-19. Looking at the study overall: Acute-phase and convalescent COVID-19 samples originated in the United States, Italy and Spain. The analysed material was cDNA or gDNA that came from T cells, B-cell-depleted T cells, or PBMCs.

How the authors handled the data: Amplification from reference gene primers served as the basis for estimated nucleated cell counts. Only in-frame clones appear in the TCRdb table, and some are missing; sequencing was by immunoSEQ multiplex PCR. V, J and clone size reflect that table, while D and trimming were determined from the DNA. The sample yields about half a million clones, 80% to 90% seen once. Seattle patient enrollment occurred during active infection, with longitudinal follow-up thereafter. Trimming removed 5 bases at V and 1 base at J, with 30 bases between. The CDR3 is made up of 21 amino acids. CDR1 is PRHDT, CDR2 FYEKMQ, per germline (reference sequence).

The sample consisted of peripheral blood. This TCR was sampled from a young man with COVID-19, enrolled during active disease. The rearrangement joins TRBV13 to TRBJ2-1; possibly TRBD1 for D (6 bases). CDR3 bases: TGTGCCAGCAGCCCCCGTTTTCTTCAGGGGTTAGTGGGGATATCCTACAATGAGCAGTTCTTC. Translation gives CASSPRFLQGLVGISYNEQFF. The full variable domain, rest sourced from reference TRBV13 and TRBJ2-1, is AAGVIQSPRHLIKEKRETATLKCYPIPRHDTVYWYQQGPGQDPQFLISFYEKMQSDKGSIPDRFSAQQFSDYHSELNMSSLELGDSALYFCASSPRFLQGLVGISYNEQFFGPGTRLTVL.